Listed here are 21 T cell receptor beta chains from one sample, sequenced in a study of blood T cells in healthy people across ages. Through a sample-barcoded 5' primer and a J-beta primer mix, a second PCR was run for roughly 7 to 12 cycles. Using its own MiXCR run on the 5' RACE reads, TCRdb lists one record per CDR3 protein. The sample records hundreds of thousands of distinct CDR3 sequences, around a fifth being singletons. The sequenced material came from blood. All receptors come from a man aged 65 to 85 in good health.

In this sample, this clonotype turned up many times. The chain is built from TRBV7-3 and TRBJ2-1; D is ambiguous. The CDR3 consists of 13 residues. Germline CDR1 and CDR2: SGHTA and FQGTGA. Trimming took 1 base from V and 4 from J, leaving 5 bases between them. The CDR3 is CASSLSTYNEQFF. Here the CDR3 DNA reads TGTGCCAGCAGCTTAAGCACATACAATGAGCAGTTCTTC.

This chain connects TRBV2 to TRBJ1-4, with D possibly being TRBD1 (5 bases). The germline CDR1 and CDR2 sequences are SNHLY and FYNNEI. The CDR3 consists of 14 residues. V was cut by 7 bases and J by 4 bases, with 13 bases left in between. The CDR3 loop is CASTQGSLNEKLFF. CDR3 bases: TGTGCCAGCACTCAGGGCAGCCTTAATGAAAAACTGTTTTTT.

This clonotype was picked up a small number of times. This sequence joins TRBV24-1 and TRBJ2-3, with TRBD2 matching over 14 bases. The CDR3 has 20 amino acids. The germline gives CDR1 KGHDR, CDR2 SFDVKD. After removal of 2 bases from V and 4 bases from J, the junction contained 13 bases not matched to a gene. As DNA, the CDR3 is TGTGCCACCAGTGATTGGTCCCCCGGGACTAGCGGGGGAGCAGCAGATACGCAGTATTTT. Encoded protein: CATSDWSPGTSGGAADTQYF.

This clonotype was seen more than once but under ten times. V gene TRBV29-1 combines with J gene TRBJ2-2, with a possible D match to TRBD2 (6 bases). The CDR3 extends over 14 amino acids. The V and J ends lost 4 bases and 2 bases respectively, with 11 bases between them. Germline CDR1 and CDR2: SQVTM and ANQGSEA. CDR3: CSVVAGLNTGELFF. CDR3 coding DNA: TGCAGCGTTGTGGCAGGACTAAACACCGGGGAGCTGTTTTTT.

This clonotype was detected only a few times. The chain recombines TRBV5-1 with TRBJ1-1, with D perhaps TRBD1 (6 bases). The CDR3 has 15 residues. Trimming stripped 3 bases from V and 0 bases from J, with 12 bases between. CDR1 SGHRS and CDR2 YFSETQ come from the germline V gene. CDR3 protein: CASSSETGMNTEAFF. The CDR3 DNA follows: TGCGCCAGCAGCTCGGAGACAGGAATGAACACTGAAGCTTTCTTT.

V usage is TRBV28 and J usage is TRBJ2-7, with 12 positions matching TRBD2. The ends lost 6 bases at V and 1 base at J; junction bases unmatched: 1. The V gene's germline CDR1 is MDHEN and CDR2 SYDVKM. This CDR3 is built from 14 residues. Here the CDR3 reads CASRLAGGSYEQYF. In DNA, the CDR3 is TGTGCCAGCAGACTAGCGGGAGGTTCCTACGAGCAGTACTTC.

The chain is built from TRBV29-1 and TRBJ1-3, with D uncertain. Germline lookup yields CDR1 SQVTM and CDR2 ANQGSEA. The CDR3 length is 13 residues. The V end lost 4 bases, the J end lost 0 bases, and 7 bases lay between the germline ends. The CDR3 nucleotides are TGCAGCGTTGGCGAGAGCTCTGGAAACACCATATATTTT. As protein: CSVGESSGNTIYF.

This chain joins TRBV29-1 and TRBJ1-5; 10 bases line up with TRBD1. Germline-derived CDR1 and CDR2 are SQVTM and ANQGSEA. This CDR3 has 15 residues. Trimming removed 6 bases from V and 4 bases from J; junction bases left unmatched: 9. The CDR3 bases are TGCAGCGTAGCTTACGGGACAGGGGATAATCAGCCCCAGCATTTT. Protein product: CSVAYGTGDNQPQHF.

The chain combines TRBV28 with TRBJ2-3; TRBD2 agrees at 9 bases. Germline values: CDR1 MDHEN, CDR2 SYDVKM. After removal of 2 bases from V and 5 bases from J, the junction contained 8 bases not matched to a gene. This CDR3 contains 16 residues. CDR3 in DNA: TGTGCCAGCAGTTTACCAGAGCGGGAGGATGTAGATACGCAGTATTTT. Amino acids: CASSLPEREDVDTQYF.

This chain joins TRBV3-1 and TRBJ2-3, with D tentatively TRBD1 (5 bases). The ends were cut back, 5 bases at V and 6 bases at J, with 12 bases in the middle. Germline CDR1 reads LGHDT; CDR2 reads YNNKEL (reference sequence). This CDR3 comprises 13 residues. CDR3 in amino acids: CASSWGPSDTQYF. CDR3 in DNA: TGTGCCAGCAGCTGGGGCCCCTCGGATACGCAGTATTTT.

The chain combines TRBV4-1 with TRBJ2-3; D is uncertain. Trimming removed 5 bases at V and 5 bases at J, with 14 bases between. This CDR3 is built from 14 residues. Germline V gene data show CDR1 as MGHRA and CDR2 as YSYEKL. In nucleotides, the CDR3 is TGCGCCAGCAGCTCTCTAACTGTCAGAGATACGCAGTATTTT. Amino acid sequence: CASSSLTVRDTQYF.

A remark on this clonotype: The missing conserved phenylalanine or tryptophan at the end of this CDR3 makes a read error likely. The gene calls are TRBV20-1 and TRBJ2-5; no definite D call. The DNA end lines up better with TRBJ2-1; the J call may be wrong. The CDR3 extends over 13 amino acids. Per the germline V gene, CDR1 is DFQATT and CDR2 is SNEGSKA (reference sequence). CDR3 sequence: CSAGILGGNEQFL. Here the CDR3 DNA reads TGCAGTGCTGGGATTTTGGGCGGCAATGAGCAGTTCCTC.

The CDR3 sequence is CASSQAGITGELFF. As DNA, the CDR3 is TGTGCCAGCAGCCAAGCAGGTATCACCGGGGAGCTGTTTTTT. The chain uses TRBV3-1 and TRBJ2-2; D remains ambiguous. The V end was cut by 1 base, the J end by 4 bases, with 7 bases between. Germline-derived CDR1 and CDR2 are LGHDT and YNNKEL (reference sequence). The CDR3 covers 14 residues.

This clonotype was recorded a few times. V gene TRBV7-2 combines with J gene TRBJ2-1; D gene uncertain. Germline values: CDR1 SGHTA, CDR2 FQGNSA. Trimming shortened V by 4 bases and J by 0 bases, and 10 bases separated the two germline ends. The CDR3 has 15 residues. CDR3 nucleotides: TGTGCCAGCAGCTCGAGCCCCAGCTCCTACAATGAGCAGTTCTTC. It is translated as CASSSSPSSYNEQFF.

J is TRBJ2-5 and V is TRBV5-1; 7 bases fit TRBD1. The J call may be faulty, since TRBJ2-1 better matches the DNA end. There are 16 residues in the CDR3. From germline, CDR1 is SGHRS and CDR2 YFSETQ. CDR3: CASSLGPGTDLNEQFF. The CDR3, as DNA: TGCGCCAGCAGCTTGGGACCCGGGACAGACCTCAATGAGCAGTTCTTC.

In its sample, this clonotype was seen many times. The rearrangement uses TRBV6-1 and TRBJ2-1; 11 bases align to TRBD2. Germline CDR1 MNHNS, CDR2 SASEGT. The CDR3 runs 14 residues. The V gene end was trimmed by 5 bases and the J gene end by 5 bases; junction bases not matched to a gene: 2. The CDR3 sequence is CASSPGLADNEQFF. The CDR3 nucleotides read TGTGCCAGCAGTCCGGGACTAGCGGACAATGAGCAGTTCTTC.

The rearrangement links TRBV5-1 to TRBJ1-5; D call uncertain. CDR1 SGHRS and CDR2 YFSETQ come from the germline V gene. The V end lost 0 bases, the J end lost 5 bases, and 6 bases lay between the germline ends. This CDR3 is 13 amino acids long. This CDR3 reads CASSLDGDQPQHF. CDR3 nucleotides: TGCGCCAGCAGCTTGGACGGGGATCAGCCCCAGCATTTT.

V usage is TRBV5-1 and J usage is TRBJ2-2; TRBD2 aligns across 9 bases. Germline V gene lookup returns CDR1 SGHRS and CDR2 YFSETQ. The V and J ends lost 3 bases and 1 base, in that order; junction bases with no gene match: 4. The CDR3 totals 16 residues. The DNA for the CDR3 is TGCGCCAGCAGCTCCATGACTAGCGGGAACACCGGGGAGCTGTTTTTT. Amino acid sequence: CASSSMTSGNTGELFF.

This clonotype was observed a handful of times. The chain joins TRBV5-4 to TRBJ1-4; 7 bases fit TRBD1. In germline, CDR1 is SGHNT, CDR2 YYREEE (reference sequence). Trimming at V came to 5 bases and at J to 8 bases, leaving 12 bases not matched to a gene. The CDR3 has 15 amino acids. The CDR3 sequence: CASSLTGEENEKLFF. The CDR3 DNA reads as TGTGCCAGCAGTCTAACAGGGGAGGAGAACGAAAAACTGTTTTTT.

CDR3 residues: CASSLTASSGQPGELFF. The CDR3 bases are TGTGCCAGCAGTTTAACCGCGTCTAGCGGGCAGCCCGGGGAGCTGTTTTTT. The chain combines TRBV28 with TRBJ2-2, with 8 bases that match TRBD2. Germline V gene lookup returns CDR1 MDHEN and CDR2 SYDVKM. V dropped 2 bases and J dropped 6; count of bases not matched to a gene: 11. This CDR3 region has 17 residues.

This clonotype appeared a few times. This chain uses TRBV5-1 with TRBJ2-3; 13 nucleotides align to TRBD2. Germline CDR1 reads SGHRS; CDR2 reads YFSETQ. CDR3 size: 16 residues. V was pared by 5 bases and J by 8 bases, with 11 bases of the junction left unmatched. CDR3 protein: CASSRGGLAGESTQYF. CDR3 in DNA: TGCGCCAGCAGTCGGGGCGGACTAGCGGGAGAGAGTACGCAGTATTTT.